One sample yielded the 14 T cell receptor beta chains listed below, sequenced in a study of blood T cell repertoires in COVID-19. Libraries were prepared by immunoSEQ multiplex PCR; TCRdb keeps only in-frame clonotypes and omits some of them. In the table there are about 130,000 clones, around 81% of which are singletons. Sequenced input: peripheral blood. These receptors were obtained from a human donor in a cohort sampled during active COVID-19.

The chain has TRBV4-1 and TRBJ1-4; a weak D match, TRBD1 (5 bases). Trimming shortened V by 0 bases and J by 11 bases, and 16 bases separated the two germline ends. CDR3 size: 15 residues. Per germline, CDR1 MGHRA and CDR2 YSYEKL. The CDR3 loop is CASSQDAQGLGKLFF. The CDR3 nucleotides read TGCGCCAGCAGCCAAGACGCGCAGGGACTGGGGAAACTGTTTTTT.

The chain recombines TRBV19 with TRBJ1-4, with D uncertain. The V gene's germline CDR1 is LNHDA and CDR2 SQIVND (reference sequence). The germline V and J ends were trimmed by 3 bases and 8 bases, with 13 bases remaining between them. This CDR3 comprises 14 residues. The CDR3 DNA reads TGTGCCAGTAGTATCGGCAGGCGGGGAGAAAAACTGTTTTTT. This translates into CASSIGRRGEKLFF.

This sequence joins TRBV9 and TRBJ2-5; D is ambiguous. The germline V gene has CDR1 SGDLS and CDR2 YYNGEE. The CDR3 has 14 amino acids. Trimming left V 0 bases short and J 5 bases short, with 11 bases between. CDR3 DNA: TGTGCCAGCAGCGTAGTAGGCAGCGCGGAGACCCAGTACTTC. It codes for CASSVVGSAETQYF.

The rearrangement uses TRBV5-4 and TRBJ1-1, with D uncertain. The V gene lost 0 bases and the J gene lost 0 bases, with 6 bases spanning the gap. The CDR3 loop spans 14 amino acids. CDR1 SGHNT and CDR2 YYREEE come from the germline V gene (reference sequence). The CDR3 reads CASSLDRMNTEAFF. For the CDR3, the DNA is TGTGCCAGCAGCTTGGACAGAATGAACACTGAAGCTTTCTTT.

This clone was counted a single time. The CDR3 DNA is TGTGCCAGCAGCGGGACAGGGGGCAAGGAGACCCAGTACTTC. Translated: CASSGTGGKETQYF. The chain uses TRBV6-5 and TRBJ2-5; 12 nucleotides align to TRBD1. V dropped 6 bases and J dropped 5; count of bases not matched to a gene: 4. In germline, CDR1 is MNHEY, CDR2 SVGAGI. The length of the CDR3 is 14 residues.

The genes are TRBV6-5 and TRBJ1-3; D not certain. Germline lookup yields CDR1 MNHEY and CDR2 SVGAGI. The CDR3 has 14 residues. Trimming stripped 6 bases from V and 2 bases from J, with 11 bases between. CDR3 coding DNA: TGTGCCAGCAGCTTCGGGAGAACTGGAAACACCATATATTTT. It yields the protein CASSFGRTGNTIYF.

The genes are TRBV6-5 and TRBJ2-2; D is uncertain. The V end was cut by 9 bases, the J end by 5 bases, with 19 bases between. Germline CDR1 MNHEY, CDR2 SVGAGI. This CDR3 has 15 amino acids. CDR3 nucleotide sequence: TGTGCCAGTGCTCAATACGGTCGGGTAACCGGGGAGCTGTTTTTT. Its protein product is CASAQYGRVTGELFF.

This clone appeared a few times. The rearrangement links TRBV2 to TRBJ2-7; no definite D call. CDR3 size: 13 residues. Trimming took 8 bases from V and 0 from J, leaving 11 bases between them. The germline CDR1 and CDR2 sequences are SNHLY and FYNNEI. The CDR3 is CASAAISSYEQYF. Written as DNA, the CDR3 is TGTGCCAGCGCCGCCATCAGCTCCTACGAGCAGTACTTC. Full variable domain (remainder filled in from reference TRBV2 and TRBJ2-7): EPEVTQTPSHQVTQMGQEVILRCVPISNHLYFYWYRQILGQKVEFLVSFYNNEISEKSEIFDDQFSVERPDGSNFTLKIRSTKLEDSAMYFCASAAISSYEQYFGPGTRLTVT.

V gene TRBV7-8 combines with J gene TRBJ2-1, with D possibly being TRBD1 (5 bases). Germline V CDR1 and CDR2: SGHVS, FQNEAQ. V lost 1 base to trimming and J lost 2 bases, with 9 bases between them. The CDR3 is 15 residues long. CDR3 in amino acids: CASSLEGAPYNEQFF. The CDR3, as DNA: TGTGCCAGCAGCTTAGAAGGGGCGCCCTACAATGAGCAGTTCTTC. Looking up the rest from reference TRBV7-8 and TRBJ2-1 gives the full variable domain: GAGVSQSPRYKVAKRGQDVALRCDPISGHVSLFWYQQALGQGPEFLTYFQNEAQLDKSGLPSDRFFAERPEGSVSTLKIQRTQQEDSAVYLCASSLEGAPYNEQFFGPGTRLTVL.

The J gene is TRBJ2-6, the V gene TRBV3-1 (or the pseudogene TRBV3-2); D remains unclear. CDR3 length: 16 residues. Trimming shortened V by 4 bases and J by 0 bases, and 10 bases separated the two germline ends. Germline assignment: CDR1 LGHDT and CDR2 YNNKEL (reference sequence). CDR3 protein: CASSRVGSSGANVLTF. The CDR3 bases are TGTGCCAGCAGCCGCGTCGGTAGCTCTGGGGCCAACGTCCTGACTTTC.

This chain joins TRBV5-4 and TRBJ1-2; TRBD1 agrees at 8 bases. The germline gives CDR1 SGHNT, CDR2 YYREEE (reference sequence). After removal of 4 bases from V and 8 bases from J, the junction contained 10 bases not matched to a gene. The CDR3 covers 14 residues. The CDR3 DNA reads as TGTGCCAGCAGCCCATTGACTACAGGGGGAGGCTACACCTTC. Translated: CASSPLTTGGGYTF. Full variable domain (outside the CDR3, taken from reference TRBV5-4 and TRBJ1-2): ETGVTQSPTHLIKTRGQQVTLRCSSQSGHNTVSWYQQALGQGPQFIFQYYREEENGRGNFPPRFSGLQFPNYSSELNVNALELDDSALYLCASSPLTTGGGYTFGSGTRLTVV.

This clone appeared once. The chain recombines TRBV7-2 with TRBJ2-2; D may be TRBD2 (5 bases). V was clipped by 4 bases and J by 9 bases, with 18 bases between them. The CDR3 is 15 amino acids. Germline lookup yields CDR1 SGHTA and CDR2 FQGNSA. As DNA, the CDR3 is TGTGCCAGCAGCTCGGACTCCCGAGGTAGACGGGAGCTGTTTTTT. The encoded protein is CASSSDSRGRRELFF.

This clone was counted a few times. The chain recombines TRBV4-1 with TRBJ1-3; no firm D call. The CDR3 consists of 15 residues. Trimming removed 1 base at V and 3 bases at J, with 10 bases between. CDR1 and CDR2 from the germline V gene are MGHRA and YSYEKL. The CDR3 is CASSQVQVRGNTIYF. CDR3 sequence (DNA): TGCGCCAGCAGCCAAGTGCAGGTCCGTGGAAACACCATATATTTT.

This chain joins TRBV19 and TRBJ1-1; the match to TRBD1 covers 7 bases. The V and J ends lost 2 bases and 11 bases, in that order; junction bases with no gene match: 20. The germline V gene has CDR1 LNHDA and CDR2 SQIVND (reference sequence). The CDR3 contains 17 residues. The CDR3 nucleotides are TGTGCCAGTAGTATATTGGAGATCGGGACAGTTACGGCCTTGGCTTTCTTT. This translates into CASSILEIGTVTALAFF.